A single sample is the source of the 22 T cell receptor beta chains below, sequenced in a study of vaccination effects on CD4 cells after COVID-19. It was after approximately 11 days of culture that CD4+ T cells were isolated. The antigens for these receptors are not known. Method: immunoSEQ multiplex PCR; TCRdb's copy keeps in-frame clones and lacks some. The table lists some 63,000 clones, approximately 70% of them singletons. The starting material was CD4+ T cells from PBMCs cultured without peptide, obtained before COVID-19 vaccination. These receptors came from a human donor who had a prior SARS-CoV-2 infection.

The CDR3 DNA reads as TGTGCCAGCAGCGACCGACAGGGGTGGAATCAGCCCCAGCATTTT. This gives the protein CASSDRQGWNQPQHF. V gene TRBV27 combines with J gene TRBJ1-5; 8 bases fit TRBD1. V dropped 6 bases and J dropped 4; count of bases not matched to a gene: 8. CDR1 is MNHEY, CDR2 SMNVEV, per germline (reference sequence). The CDR3 is 15 amino acids.

The V gene is TRBV27, the J gene TRBJ2-2; 7 bases line up with TRBD1. Germline V gene data show CDR1 as MNHEY and CDR2 as SMNVEV (reference sequence). V was pared by 6 bases and J by 1 base, with 2 bases of the junction left unmatched. This CDR3 is built from 14 residues. For the CDR3, the DNA is TGTGCCAGCAGGGGGACAGTGAACACCGGGGAGCTGTTTTTT. As protein: CASRGTVNTGELFF.

The J gene is TRBJ2-7, the V gene TRBV5-5, with 8 bases lining up with TRBD1. Looked up from germline, CDR1 is SGHKS and CDR2 is YYEKEE (reference sequence). The CDR3 extends over 15 amino acids. V lost 0 bases to trimming and J lost 3 bases; unmatched junction nucleotides: 5. The CDR3 here is CASSLGGTGFYEQYF. CDR3 coding DNA: TGTGCCAGCAGCTTGGGTGGGACAGGTTTCTACGAGCAGTACTTC.

This chain links TRBV9 with TRBJ2-7, with TRBD1 matching over 9 bases. J gave up 2 bases and V 0 bases, and 3 bases lay outside the gene matches. CDR3 length equals 15 residues. The germline gives CDR1 SGDLS, CDR2 YYNGEE. This CDR3 reads CASSVGTGVAYEQYF. The CDR3 DNA follows: TGTGCCAGCAGCGTAGGGACAGGGGTCGCCTACGAGCAGTACTTC.

This chain uses TRBV6-2 or TRBV6-3 with TRBJ2-2; D not certain. CDR1 and CDR2 (germline): MNHEY, SVGEGT. The CDR3 covers 11 residues. Trimming left V 5 bases short and J 6 bases short, with 4 bases between. The CDR3 region is CASSVAGELFF. As DNA, the CDR3 is TGTGCCAGCAGTGTAGCCGGGGAGCTGTTTTTT.

This clone was seen a few times. The V and J genes are TRBV5-4 and TRBJ1-6; D call uncertain. CDR1 is SGHNT and CDR2 is YYREEE in the germline V gene (reference sequence). V was pared by 0 bases and J by 7 bases, with 11 bases between. The CDR3 sequence is 15 residues long. In DNA, the CDR3 is TGTGCCAGCAGCTTGGATGGAGGGATGAATTCACCCCTCCACTTT. Amino acid sequence: CASSLDGGMNSPLHF.

This clone has a handful of counts. This chain uses TRBV3-1 (or the pseudogene TRBV3-2) with TRBJ2-7, with no clear D. V shed 4 bases and J shed 0 bases, with 10 bases lying between them. Per the germline V gene, CDR1 is LGHDT and CDR2 is YNNKEL (reference sequence). The CDR3 loop spans 14 amino acids. The CDR3 is CASSPQISSYEQYF. The CDR3 bases are TGTGCCAGCAGCCCACAAATAAGCTCCTACGAGCAGTACTTC.

V usage is TRBV5-1 and J usage is TRBJ2-1; D not resolved. Trimming took off 6 bases at V and 0 bases at J, with 13 bases between the two ends. There are 15 residues in the CDR3. CDR1 is SGHRS, CDR2 YFSETQ, per germline. The CDR3 nucleotides are TGCGCCAGCACCCCCAATGCAGGCTCCTACAATGAGCAGTTCTTC. This translates into CASTPNAGSYNEQFF.

The chain employs TRBV3-1 (or the pseudogene TRBV3-2) and TRBJ2-7; the D gene is possibly TRBD1 (6 bases). Trimming cost V 3 bases and J 1 base, with 19 bases left between them. CDR1 and CDR2 from the germline V gene are LGHDT and YNNKEL (reference sequence). The CDR3 length is 17 residues. The CDR3 spells CASSQEPNRADSYEQYF. The CDR3 DNA reads as TGTGCCAGCAGCCAGGAACCGAACAGGGCCGATTCCTACGAGCAGTACTTC.

CDR3 amino acids: CASSLRQGIGYTF. CDR3 DNA: TGTGCCAGCAGCTTACGACAGGGGATCGGCTACACCTTC. The V call is TRBV11-3, the J call TRBJ1-2, with 8 bases matching TRBD1. The junction had 4 bases not matched to a gene; V was cut back by 2 bases and J by 8 bases. This CDR3 has 13 residues. The germline gives CDR1 SGHNT, CDR2 YENEEA.

The chain carries TRBV20-1 and TRBJ1-5, with D unclear. CDR1 and CDR2 from the germline V gene are DFQATT and SNEGSKA (reference sequence). V lost 3 bases and J lost 4, with 13 bases in between. The CDR3 contains 14 residues. The CDR3 bases are TGCAGTGCTAGTACTCCGTGGGGTAATCAGCCCCAGCATTTT. Its translation is CSASTPWGNQPQHF.

This clone was seen just once. The V gene is TRBV5-1, the J gene TRBJ2-7, with D hard to call. Trimming left V 1 base short and J 0 bases short, with 11 bases between. This CDR3 is 15 amino acids long. CDR1 SGHRS and CDR2 YFSETQ come from the germline V gene. The CDR3 here is CASSLFQSSSYEQYF. In nucleotides, the CDR3 is TGCGCCAGCAGCTTGTTCCAATCGAGCTCCTACGAGCAGTACTTC.

The sample holds a few counts of this clone. This chain links TRBV21-1 with TRBJ2-2; the DNA was not used to check the table's D call, TRBD1. TRBV21-1 is a pseudogene locus. The CDR3 has 14 amino acids. This chain's CDR3 is CASSATEMVGELFF. CDR3 in DNA: TGTGCCAGCAGCGCCACAGAGATGGTCGGGGAGCTGTTTTTT.

The genes are TRBV2 and TRBJ1-1; the D gene is possibly TRBD1 (6 bases). This CDR3 contains 17 residues. The germline V and J ends were trimmed by 4 bases and 1 base, with 19 bases remaining between them. Germline assignment: CDR1 SNHLY and CDR2 FYNNEI. CDR3 DNA sequence: TGTGCCAGCAGTGGCCTTAGTTGGGGGCAGGGGAACACTGAAGCTTTCTTT. Its protein product is CASSGLSWGQGNTEAFF.

The gene calls are TRBV2 and TRBJ1-2; 11 bases align to TRBD1. This CDR3 comprises 14 residues. The junction had 6 bases not matched to a gene; V was cut back by 6 bases and J by 6 bases. Germline assignment: CDR1 SNHLY and CDR2 FYNNEI. CDR3: CASRPDRGLNGYTF. The CDR3 DNA is TGTGCCAGCAGACCGGACAGGGGGCTCAATGGCTACACCTTC. Filled out from reference TRBV2 and TRBJ1-2, the complete variable domain reads EPEVTQTPSHQVTQMGQEVILRCVPISNHLYFYWYRQILGQKVEFLVSFYNNEISEKSEIFDDQFSVERPDGSNFTLKIRSTKLEDSAMYFCASRPDRGLNGYTFGSGTRLTVV.

This sequence joins TRBV7-9 and TRBJ2-2; D ambiguous. The length of the CDR3 is 13 residues. Between the trimmed V and J ends, which lost 2 bases and 8 bases, there was a span of 9 bases. Germline CDR1 is SEHNR and CDR2 is FQNEAQ (reference sequence). The CDR3 spells CASSLIASGELFF. CDR3 coding DNA: TGTGCCAGCAGCTTAATCGCTTCGGGGGAGCTGTTTTTT.

This clone was seen only a few times. CDR3 amino acids: CASSIPSGYEKLFF. The CDR3 DNA reads as TGTGCCAGTAGTATCCCGTCGGGATACGAAAAACTGTTTTTT. The gene calls are TRBV19 and TRBJ1-4, with no clear D. V was trimmed by 3 bases and J by 8 bases, leaving 13 bases between them. The CDR3 contains 14 residues. Germline assignment: CDR1 LNHDA and CDR2 SQIVND (reference sequence).

This chain connects TRBV30 to TRBJ1-2, with D unclear. Germline CDR1 GTSNPN, CDR2 SVGIG (reference sequence). CDR3 size: 12 residues. Trimming cost V 2 bases and J 4 bases, with 8 bases left between them. The chain's CDR3 is CAWSLSSYGYTF. The CDR3 DNA sequence: TGTGCCTGGAGTCTAAGTAGCTATGGCTACACCTTC.

The chain is built from TRBV5-1 and TRBJ1-2; D is unresolved. Trimming cost V 1 base and J 2 bases, with 15 bases left between them. The germline CDR1 and CDR2 sequences are SGHRS and YFSETQ. This CDR3 spans 16 amino acids. This CDR3 reads CASSLIFTVPNYGYTF. Written as DNA, the CDR3 is TGCGCCAGCAGCTTGATTTTTACGGTTCCGAACTATGGCTACACCTTC. Based on the CDR3 plus reference TRBV5-1 and TRBJ1-2, the full variable domain is KAGVTQTPRYLIKTRGQQVTLSCSPISGHRSVSWYQQTPGQGLQFLFEYFSETQRNKGNFPGRFSGRQFSNSRSEMNVSTLELGDSALYLCASSLIFTVPNYGYTFGSGTRLTVV.

The rearrangement links TRBV6-1 to TRBJ2-3; 7 bases are a match to TRBD2. J was trimmed by 2 bases and V by 1 base; bases with no gene match: 6. The CDR3 extends over 16 amino acids. The germline gives CDR1 MNHNS, CDR2 SASEGT. The CDR3: CASSEVWRGNTDTQYF. Here the CDR3 DNA reads TGTGCCAGCAGTGAAGTTTGGCGGGGGAACACAGATACGCAGTATTTT.

The V and J genes are TRBV18 and TRBJ2-6; D may correspond to TRBD1 or TRBD2 (5 bases each). V lost 4 bases and J 2 bases, leaving 15 bases between the germline ends. This CDR3 spans 17 amino acids. From germline, CDR1 is KGHSH and CDR2 LQKENI. The CDR3 coding sequence is TGTGCCAGCTCACAATCACAGGCGGGTGCTGGGGCCAACGTCCTGACTTTC. Protein: CASSQSQAGAGANVLTF.

The chain combines TRBV15 with TRBJ1-5; maybe TRBD1 (6 bases). This CDR3 has 15 residues. CDR1 is LNHNV and CDR2 is YYDKDF in the germline V gene (reference sequence). Deletions cut 2 bases from V and 0 bases from J, with 8 bases between. CDR3 sequence reads: CATSRWTDSNQPQHF. CDR3 nucleotide sequence: TGTGCCACCAGCAGATGGACAGATAGCAATCAGCCCCAGCATTTT.